This paragraph covers one TCR beta chain sequence. Its target is unknown. Unique molecular identifiers were attached to individual cDNA molecules. A single record per CDR3 protein comes from TCRdb applying MiXCR to the 5' RACE reads. The data contain 30,000 or so distinct CDR3 sequences, 4.5% of them singletons. The data are from a study of early T cells in non-severe SARS-CoV-2 infection. Background on the study: Bulk RNA from unsorted whole blood was sequenced; chains were unpaired. Whole-study findings and limits: Anti-spike CD8 responses were favored in VDJdb matching, and private and CD4 specificities were missed.

The origin of this receptor is an adult who was a healthcare worker with PCR-confirmed SARS-CoV-2 infection or an uninfected control (not recorded which). Sequencing input: whole blood.

The CDR3 protein is CASSRQSTSTDTQYF. Written as DNA, the CDR3 is TGTGCCAGCAGCCGCCAAAGTACTAGCACAGATACGCAGTATTTT. The rearrangement uses TRBV7-2 and TRBJ2-3; unclear D gene. The CDR3 consists of 15 residues. V lost 5 bases and J lost 0, with 12 bases in between. The germline gives CDR1 SGHTA, CDR2 FQGNSA.